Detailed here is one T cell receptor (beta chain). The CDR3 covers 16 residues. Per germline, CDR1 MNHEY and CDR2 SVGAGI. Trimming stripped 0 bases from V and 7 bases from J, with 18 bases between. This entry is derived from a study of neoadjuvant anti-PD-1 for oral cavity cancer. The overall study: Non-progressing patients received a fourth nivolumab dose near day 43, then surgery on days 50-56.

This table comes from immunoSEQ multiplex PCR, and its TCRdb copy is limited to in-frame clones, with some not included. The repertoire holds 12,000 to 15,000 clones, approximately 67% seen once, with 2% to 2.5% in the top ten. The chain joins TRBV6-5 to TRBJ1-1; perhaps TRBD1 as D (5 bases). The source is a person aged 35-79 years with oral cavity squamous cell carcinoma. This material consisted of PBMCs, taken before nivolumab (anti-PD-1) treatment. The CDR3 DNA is TGTGCCAGCAGTTACTCGGCGGCCTCAGGGCAGCATGAAGCTTTCTTT. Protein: CASSYSAASGQHEAFF.